This TCR beta chain was sequenced in a study of T-cell reconstitution after alpha-beta-depleted transplantation in children. TCRbeta library preparation incorporated unique molecular identifiers. TCRdb reanalysed the PCR reads using MiXCR and keeps one entry per CDR3 protein. Seen here are around 450,000 distinct CDR3 sequences, about 10% observed once, and the top ten hold approximately 2%. Germline CDR1 SGHRS, CDR2 YFSETQ. CDR3 size: 14 residues. J gave up 5 bases and V 2 bases, and 4 bases lay outside the gene matches. The source was PBMCs, collected before TCRalphabeta/CD19-depleted stem cell transplant. This sequence joins TRBV5-1 and TRBJ2-1; 7 bases map to TRBD2. This clonotype was obtained from a child between 2 and 9 years old with inherited bone marrow failure, due to receive a stem cell transplant. The chain's CDR3 is CASSFWLADNEQFF. CDR3 nucleotide sequence: TGCGCCAGCAGCTTTTGGCTAGCGGACAATGAGCAGTTCTTC. Supplemented by reference TRBV5-1 and TRBJ2-1, the full variable domain reads KAGVTQTPRYLIKTRGQQVTLSCSPISGHRSVSWYQQTPGQGLQFLFEYFSETQRNKGNFPGRFSGRQFSNSRSEMNVSTLELGDSALYLCASSFWLADNEQFFGPGTRLTVL.